This T cell receptor (beta chain) originates from a study of cytomegalovirus exposure and HLA in healthy donors listed by TCRdb under 2017. Background on the whole study: According to an earlier analysis of 587 of the donors, roughly 180 million T cells yielded 117 million unique TCR beta sequences and 276 Gb of sequence data. Among under 450 genotyped donors of the cohort, an average of approximately 240,000 unique TCR beta nucleotide sequences were sequenced per donor, about a sixth of them non-productive. The later analysis used no new phenotypic data to find candidate immune exposures, relying instead on TCR beta sequences and their occurrence across donors. The T cell repertoires of under 700 subjects were profiled by immunosequencing and related to cytomegalovirus serostatus. HLA typing included class I and class II loci at four-digit resolution. Of the approximately 400 genotyped donors, approximately 83% fell in the genetic ancestry cluster associated with self-reported Caucasian donors. Every repertoire in the discovery cohort had been generated on one and the same sequencing platform. To decide whether each TCR beta V gene segment behaved as functional or pseudogenic, an earlier analysis of approximately 590 of the donors relied on high-throughput TCR beta sequencing. To study patterns of TCR occurrence, a later analysis re-analyzed previously published TCR beta repertoires from several hundred donors and added high-resolution HLA genotyping. The number of typed donors differed by locus: about 620-640 for A, B, C, DRB1 and DQB1; some 540 for DQA1; approximately 610 for DPA1; and 450 to 480 for DPB1. Donor age, sex, ethnicity and CMV serostatus were collected together with the repertoire data. The study aimed to test whether cataloging public T cell receptors could reveal signatures of past pathogen exposure. A separate validation cohort of roughly 130 different subjects was used in addition to the 666-subject first cohort. Because of strong linkage in the cohort, roughly five DR-DQ haplotypes were treated as single units for association and clustering. Roughly 300 gigabases of sequencing data and approximately 91 million unique TCR sequences made up an early release that covered about 640 HLA-typed donors. To predict cytomegalovirus infection status, the study brought together high-throughput TCR immunosequencing, statistical association of individual TCRs with disease status, and machine learning. A later genetic analysis used genome-wide SNP genotypes for about three fifths of the 666 donors, treating that subset as a discovery cohort. Study-level results and caveats: When HLA alleles, especially DR and DQ, strongly co-occurred, TCR associations were difficult to assign to individual alleles. A group of highly shared sequence variants was considered likely to be a technical artifact of the sequencing pipeline. Linkage disequilibrium might explain the correlated functional status among segregating V segments, but an unknown experimental factor could not be ruled out. In a later genetic analysis, fewer N-insertions in productive TCRs were reported among donors in an Asian-associated ancestry cluster than the roughly 700-donor mean. Because the 87-base-pair reads could not distinguish some IMGT-functional V segments, including TRBV6-2 and TRBV6-3, those segments were excluded. In an earlier analysis of some 540 of the donors, most TCR beta V segments appeared in productive rearrangements about 90% or about 30% of the time, broadly matching IMGT annotations. According to a later analysis, most CMV-associated TCR beta chains appeared to be HLA-restricted, and the HLA associations seemed to be driven largely by CMV exposure. Specific HLA alleles were associated with 15,000 to 20,000 TCR beta sequences at a false discovery rate of 0.05 in a later analysis. The presence/absence analyses assumed that sequencing depth was roughly uniform across donors, and that assumption may not be true. Most TCR sequences were seen in very few donors, while some public TCRs were found in many individuals. In a later genetic analysis, a missense DCLRE1C variant was associated with V-gene and J-gene trimming of TCR beta chains, and the association was replicated in an independent cohort. In this cohort, only TCR beta chains were sequenced, and detectable features were limited by the absence of alpha or paired-chain data. A few of the identified cytomegalovirus-associated TCR beta chains were confirmed in vitro to be specific for cytomegalovirus antigens. A further reported finding was that TCR beta sequences accurately predicted the HLA-A and HLA-B alleles for most subjects in the first cohort. The authors suggested that the approach could potentially be generalized to other disease states and immunological phenotypes. The classifier was reported to diagnose cytomegalovirus status with high specificity and sensitivity in both the original cohort and the validation cohort. Because HLA typing was unavailable for some donors at each locus, only the typed subset was used in association tests. The earlier analysis of about 600 of the donors excluded fewer than 20 rarely observed V segments, including chromosome 9 orphons, because counts were too low. In a later analysis, HLA-associated TCR beta chains were found to be more clonally expanded and to have lower generation probabilities than equally common non-associated chains. According to a later analysis, parvovirus B19, influenza, CMV and Epstein-Barr virus appeared linked to several top co-occurrence clusters. In a later analysis, TCR association rates were found to vary across HLA loci, with the most associated TCRs seen for DRB1 alleles and the fewest for HLA-C alleles. The study gave a list of over 150 TCR beta chains associated with cytomegalovirus. For the cohort, immune exposure information was limited to CMV serostatus.

This clone was seen once. The antigen it binds to is not known. No quality values exist for individual bases; no much larger clone is one base distant. The cohort consisted of hundreds of healthy bone marrow donors. At the time of sampling, every cohort member was nominally healthy, though immune exposures that went unrecorded were likely present. The donor tested CMV seropositive and was one of the 289 seropositive cohort members. A peripheral blood sample was collected from each donor, and TCR beta sequencing was performed on peripheral blood mononuclear cells. Genomic DNA was extracted from the blood cell samples with the Qiagen DNeasy Blood Extraction Kit. Libraries were made using the immunoSEQ multiplex PCR assay. A mixture of 60 forward primers for TCR Vbeta segments and 13 reverse primers for TCR Jbeta segments was used in the multiplex PCR. Amplification of the CDR3 region of rearranged TCR beta genes was performed with a multiplex PCR assay on genomic DNA. On the Illumina HiSeq System, the amplified TCR beta libraries were sequenced as 87-base-pair reads. The original methods were these. A later analysis tallied 75 million to 95 million unique TCR beta chains across the 666 repertoires, and around 10 million of those chains were shared by two or more donors. To remove PCR and sequencing errors, raw reads were error-corrected and collapsed into unique sequences using a nearest-neighbor algorithm that merged closely related sequences. V, D and J gene segments were assigned by aligning CDR3 sequences to IMGT reference sequences. Each retained sequence needed at least a six-nucleotide match to both a V gene segment and a J gene segment. Rearrangements were called productive when the CDR3 lacked stop codons and stayed in frame with V and J; all others were non-productive. CDR3 was defined by IMGT convention, running from the second conserved V-encoded cysteine to the conserved J-encoded phenylalanine. In an earlier analysis of more than 550 of the donors, sequences lacking an unambiguous match to a single V gene segment were excluded. In an earlier analysis of several hundred of the donors, a V segment was called functional when productive rearrangements were above 56.7%, and segregating when the standard deviation between donors exceeded 5%. A statistical classification framework was built for diagnosing cytomegalovirus status from the catalog of TCR beta chain sequences. In a later analysis, TCR nucleotide sequences were compared against IMGT/GENE-DB human TR gene sequences so that V and J genes could be assigned. Using the TCRdist pipeline, a later analysis assigned CDR3 sequences along with most-parsimonious VDJ recombination scenarios. A later analysis defined each TCR beta chain by its CDR3 amino acid sequence plus V-gene family, and excluded reads lacking a unique V-gene family. In a later analysis, approximately 590 highly shared, low-generation-probability nucleotide sequences were removed to address suspected cross-contamination and a sequencing artifact. A later analysis calculated a clonal expansion index for each public chain from normalized within-repertoire ranks of inferred template counts. In a later analysis, generation probabilities were computed using a VDJ recombination model fitted to out-of-frame rearrangements, and the results were checked against IGoR. In a later analysis, hypergeometric tests were used to score TCR-TCR, TCR-HLA and TCR-CMV co-occurrence, with a repertoire-size bias correction applied to TCR pairs. To estimate false discovery rates, a later analysis permuted the HLA or CMV assignments 20 times. In a later analysis, co-occurring TCRs were grouped with DBSCAN, and TCRdist sequence similarity was added when clustering was performed within HLA-allele-positive subsets. Repertoires with fewer than 30,000 or more than 120,000 public chains were left out of co-occurrence clustering, as were roughly five repertoires with anomalous nucleotide sharing. What TCRdb holds here is the immuneACCESS table cut down to in-frame rearrangements. Part of the clones is not present; checked against another copy, under half of the missing clones reflect an unresolved V gene, and the others are unexplained. Clone size and V and J calls were adopted from that table, with D and trimming inferred from the DNA. The sample profile shows approximately 75,000 clones; more than 65% of them were found once. The ten largest account for approximately 17% of the sample.

The germline V gene supplies CDR1 SQVTM and CDR2 ANQGSEA. Trimming leaves V shorter by 5 bases and J shorter by 4 bases, with the junction holding 1 base beyond the gene matches. CDR3 length: 12 amino acids, cysteine to phenylalanine. Only the CDR3 part of the read is kept: 36 bases, read in frame from the first base. The rearranged chain carries TRBV29-1 and TRBJ1-1; TRBD1 lines up with 10 middle nucleotides. Sequenced sample: PBMCs. This receptor was identified in a man in his 70s in good health and CMV-seropositive. The DNA sequence follows: TGCAGCGTTTGGACAGGGGGCACTGAAGCTTTCTTT. It codes for CSVWTGGTEAFF.